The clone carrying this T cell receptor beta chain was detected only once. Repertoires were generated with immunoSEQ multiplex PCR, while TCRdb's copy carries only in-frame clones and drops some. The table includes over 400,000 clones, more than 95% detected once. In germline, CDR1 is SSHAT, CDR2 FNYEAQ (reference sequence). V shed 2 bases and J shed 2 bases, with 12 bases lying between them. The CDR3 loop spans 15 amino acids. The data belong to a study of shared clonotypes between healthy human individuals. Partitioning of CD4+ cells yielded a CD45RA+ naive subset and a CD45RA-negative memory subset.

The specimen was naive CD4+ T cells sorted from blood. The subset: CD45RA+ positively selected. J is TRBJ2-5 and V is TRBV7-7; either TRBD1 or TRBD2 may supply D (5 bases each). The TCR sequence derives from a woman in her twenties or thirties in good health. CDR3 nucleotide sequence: TGTGCCAGCAGCTTATCACCGGGACCTCAAGAGACCCAGTACTTC. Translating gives CASSLSPGPQETQYF.